This T cell receptor beta chain originates from a study of OX40 agonist ivuxolimab in advanced cancers. The wider study: The patients received agonistic anti-OX40 (CD134) antibody ivuxolimab. The dose-escalation group included hepatocellular carcinoma, melanoma, renal cell carcinoma and head and neck cancer. The mean age was 60 years, ranging from roughly 23 to 80, with under 90% of participants male.

Note on this clone: Its antigen is still unknown.

Study results and caveats: Certain nonresponding patients likewise had low normalized T-cell clonal expansion.

Produced via immunoSEQ multiplex PCR; TCRdb's table is partial and in-frame only. The sample shows about 64,000 clones, about 88% of them seen only once. Trimming cost V 3 bases and J 3 bases, with 14 bases left between them. The germline gives CDR1 SGHRS, CDR2 YFSETQ. The CDR3 consists of 15 residues. The genes are TRBV5-1 and TRBJ2-3; D might be TRBD2 (6 bases). The sequenced sample was CD4+ or CD8+ T cells sorted from blood, obtained in a trial of the OX40 agonist ivuxolimab. This receptor was identified in an adult with an advanced solid tumor such as melanoma, head and neck, liver or kidney cancer. This CDR3 is CASSSGHGGTDTQYF. The CDR3 nucleotides read TGCGCCAGCAGCTCGGGCCATGGGGGGACAGATACGCAGTATTTT.